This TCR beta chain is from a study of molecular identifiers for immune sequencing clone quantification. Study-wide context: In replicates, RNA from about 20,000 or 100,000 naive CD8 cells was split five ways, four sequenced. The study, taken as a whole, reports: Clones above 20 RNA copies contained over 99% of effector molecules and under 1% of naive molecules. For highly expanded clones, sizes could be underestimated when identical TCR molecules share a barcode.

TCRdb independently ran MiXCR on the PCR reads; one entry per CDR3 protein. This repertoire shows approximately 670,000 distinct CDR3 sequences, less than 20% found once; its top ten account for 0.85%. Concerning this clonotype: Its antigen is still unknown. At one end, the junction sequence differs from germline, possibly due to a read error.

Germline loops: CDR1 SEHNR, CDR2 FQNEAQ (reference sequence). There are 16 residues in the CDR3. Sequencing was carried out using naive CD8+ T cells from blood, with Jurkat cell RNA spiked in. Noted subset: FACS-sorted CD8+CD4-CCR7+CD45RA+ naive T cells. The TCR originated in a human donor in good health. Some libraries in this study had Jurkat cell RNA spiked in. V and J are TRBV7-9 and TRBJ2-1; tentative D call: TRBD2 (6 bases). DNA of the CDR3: TGTGCCAGCAGCTTAGCGACAACGGGAGCTTCCGATGAGCGGTTCTTC. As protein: CASSLATTGASDERFF. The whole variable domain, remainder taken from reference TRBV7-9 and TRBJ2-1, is DTGVSQNPRHKITKRGQNVTFRCDPISEHNRLYWYRQTLGQGPEFLTYFQNEAQLEKSRLLSDRFSAERPKGSFSTLEIQRTEQGDSAMYLCASSLATTGASDERFFGPGTRLTVL.